This T cell receptor (beta chain) came from a study of blood T cell repertoires in COVID-19. Per germline, CDR1 SNHLY and CDR2 FYNNEI. Trimming took 3 bases from V and 0 from J, leaving 17 bases between them. The CDR3 totals 17 residues. Measured with immunoSEQ multiplex PCR; TCRdb has only the in-frame clones, and not every one. The profile shows fewer than 250,000 clones, roughly 84% of them singletons. The sequence derives from a young man in a cohort exposed to, infected with or recovered from COVID-19 (not recorded which). Sequencing was carried out using PBMCs or T cells enriched from blood (not recorded which). The chain employs TRBV2 and TRBJ1-1; D not resolved. In nucleotides, the CDR3 is TGTGCCAGCAGTGATAAAGTGCAGTTTCTCATGAACACTGAAGCTTTCTTT. Encoded protein: CASSDKVQFLMNTEAFF.